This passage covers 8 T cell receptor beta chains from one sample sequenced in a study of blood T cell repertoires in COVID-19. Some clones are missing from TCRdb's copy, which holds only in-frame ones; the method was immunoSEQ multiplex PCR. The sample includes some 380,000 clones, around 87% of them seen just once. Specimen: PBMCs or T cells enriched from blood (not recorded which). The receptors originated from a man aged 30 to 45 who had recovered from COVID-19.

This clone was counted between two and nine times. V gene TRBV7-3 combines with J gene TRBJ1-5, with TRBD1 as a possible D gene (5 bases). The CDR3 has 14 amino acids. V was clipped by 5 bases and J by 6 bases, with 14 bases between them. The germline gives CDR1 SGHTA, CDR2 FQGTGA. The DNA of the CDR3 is TGTGCCAGCAGCGAGGGTGCGGGGGGTCAGCCCCAGCATTTT. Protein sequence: CASSEGAGGQPQHF.

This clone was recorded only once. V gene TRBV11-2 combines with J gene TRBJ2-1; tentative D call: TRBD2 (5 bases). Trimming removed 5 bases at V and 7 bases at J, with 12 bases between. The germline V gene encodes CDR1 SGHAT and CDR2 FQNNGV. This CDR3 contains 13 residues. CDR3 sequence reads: CASSPRPGNEQFF. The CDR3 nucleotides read TGTGCCAGCAGCCCCCGGCCGGGGAATGAGCAGTTCTTC.

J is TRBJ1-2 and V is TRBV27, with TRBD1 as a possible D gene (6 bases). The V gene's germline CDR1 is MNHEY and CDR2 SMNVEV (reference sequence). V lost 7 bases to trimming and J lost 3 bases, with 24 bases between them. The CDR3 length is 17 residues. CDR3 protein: CASTPSGVGGRDYGYTF. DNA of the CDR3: TGTGCCAGCACCCCCAGTGGTGTCGGGGGGCGGGACTATGGCTACACCTTC.

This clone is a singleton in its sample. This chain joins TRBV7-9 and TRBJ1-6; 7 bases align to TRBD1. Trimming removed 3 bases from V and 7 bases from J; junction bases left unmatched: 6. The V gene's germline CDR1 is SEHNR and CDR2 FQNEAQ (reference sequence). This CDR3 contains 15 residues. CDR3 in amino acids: CASSLRDSANSPLHF. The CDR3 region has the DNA TGTGCCAGCAGCTTGAGGGACAGCGCCAATTCACCCCTCCACTTT.

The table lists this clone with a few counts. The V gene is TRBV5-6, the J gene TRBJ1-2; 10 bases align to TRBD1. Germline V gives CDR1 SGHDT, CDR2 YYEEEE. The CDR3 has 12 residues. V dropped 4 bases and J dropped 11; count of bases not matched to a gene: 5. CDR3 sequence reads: CASSLRTGGYTF. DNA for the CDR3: TGTGCCAGCAGCCTCCGGACAGGGGGGTACACCTTC.

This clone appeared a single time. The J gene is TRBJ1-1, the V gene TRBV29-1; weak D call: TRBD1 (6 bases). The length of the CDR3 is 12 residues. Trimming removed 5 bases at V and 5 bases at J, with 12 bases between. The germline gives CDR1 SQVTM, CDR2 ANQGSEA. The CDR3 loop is CSVFSGQTEAFF. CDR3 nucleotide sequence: TGCAGCGTTTTCTCGGGACAAACTGAAGCTTTCTTT.

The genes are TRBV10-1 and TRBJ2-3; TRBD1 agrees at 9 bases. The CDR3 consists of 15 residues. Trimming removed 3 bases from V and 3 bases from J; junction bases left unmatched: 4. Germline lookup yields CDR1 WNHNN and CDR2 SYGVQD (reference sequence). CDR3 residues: CASSDGTGSTDTQYF. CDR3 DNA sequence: TGCGCCAGCAGTGATGGGACAGGGTCGACAGATACGCAGTATTTT.

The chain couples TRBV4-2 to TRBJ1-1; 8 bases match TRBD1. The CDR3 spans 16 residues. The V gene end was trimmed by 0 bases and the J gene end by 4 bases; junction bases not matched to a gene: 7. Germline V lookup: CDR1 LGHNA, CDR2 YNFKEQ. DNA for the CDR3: TGTGCCAGCAGCCAAGACTCGGACAGGGTCGTCACTGAAGCTTTCTTT. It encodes CASSQDSDRVVTEAFF.